Listed here are 30 T cell receptor beta chains from one sample, sequenced in a study of cytomegalovirus exposure and HLA in healthy donors (dated 2017 in TCRdb). Library preparation used the immunoSEQ multiplex PCR assay. This immuneACCESS table, as held by TCRdb, lists in-frame sequences with V and J called but not all clones. Of the missing ones, under half trace to an unresolved V gene in checked studies; the others have no known cause. The sample table holds more than 120,000 clones, of which about 91% were seen once. The ten top clones hold 4.5% of the sample. Sequenced material: PBMCs. The receptor source for this set is a man between 18 and 29 years old in good health and CMV-seropositive.

The V gene is TRBV5-4, the J gene TRBJ2-7; weak D call: TRBD2 (7 bases). This CDR3 is built from 16 residues. Germline V gene lookup returns CDR1 SGHNT and CDR2 YYREEE (reference sequence). V gave up 2 bases and J gave up 2 bases, with 17 bases separating them. The CDR3 bases are TGTGCCAGCAGCTTTGGGCGCGGGGGCCAAGCCTACGAGCAGTACTTC. This encodes CASSFGRGGQAYEQYF.

This sequence joins TRBV5-4 and TRBJ2-1; D may be TRBD1 (5 bases). Trimming shortened V by 2 bases and J by 14 bases, and 14 bases separated the two germline ends. Germline CDR1 SGHNT, CDR2 YYREEE (reference sequence). The CDR3 length is 12 residues. The CDR3 protein is CASSLRGRVEFF. In nucleotides, the CDR3 is TGTGCCAGCAGCTTAAGGGGCCGGGTGGAGTTCTTC.

The chain has TRBV2 and TRBJ1-5, with D hard to call. The germline V and J ends were trimmed by 7 bases and 0 bases, with 13 bases remaining between them. Germline V gene lookup returns CDR1 SNHLY and CDR2 FYNNEI. The CDR3 consists of 15 residues. CDR3 amino acids: CASTLRVFSNQPQHF. CDR3 DNA: TGTGCCAGCACCCTGAGGGTTTTTAGCAATCAGCCCCAGCATTTT.

The V call is TRBV30, the J call TRBJ2-5; D perhaps matches TRBD2 (5 bases). Germline CDR1 is GTSNPN and CDR2 is SVGIG (reference sequence). V lost 0 bases to trimming and J lost 2 bases, with 7 bases between them. This CDR3 is 13 amino acids long. CDR3 DNA: TGTGCCTGGAGTGTACGCGGGCAAGAGACCCAGTACTTC. It codes for CAWSVRGQETQYF. Filled out from reference TRBV30 and TRBJ2-5, the complete variable domain reads SQTIHQWPATLVQPVGSPLSLECTVEGTSNPNLYWYRQAAGRGLQLLFYSVGIGQISSEVPQNLSASRPQDRQFILSSKKLLLSDSGFYLCAWSVRGQETQYFGPGTRLLVL.

The rearrangement joins TRBV27 to TRBJ2-3, with D possibly TRBD2 on 6 matching bases. The CDR3 totals 16 residues. Germline loops: CDR1 MNHEY, CDR2 SMNVEV (reference sequence). V lost 6 bases, J lost 2 bases, and 18 bases lay in between. The CDR3 sequence is CASSASVAAATDTQYF. The CDR3 nucleotides are TGTGCCAGCAGCGCTTCTGTAGCGGCAGCCACAGATACGCAGTATTTT.

The chain recombines TRBV28 with TRBJ2-3, with TRBD1 matching over 8 bases. CDR3 length equals 15 residues. The trim removed 4 bases at V and 4 bases at J, leaving 7 bases unmatched. Germline lookup yields CDR1 MDHEN and CDR2 SYDVKM. CDR3 DNA sequence: TGTGCCAGCAGTTCTGCAGGGACAGGAGCAGATACGCAGTATTTT. Translated, it gives CASSSAGTGADTQYF.

This clone was seen once. The chain recombines TRBV5-4 with TRBJ1-6; maybe TRBD1 (5 bases). Trimming shortened V by 5 bases and J by 2 bases, and 11 bases separated the two germline ends. The length of the CDR3 is 15 residues. The germline gives CDR1 SGHNT, CDR2 YYREEE (reference sequence). CDR3 loop: CASSEVGAYNSPLHF. CDR3 nucleotide sequence: TGTGCCAGCAGTGAAGTAGGGGCCTATAATTCACCCCTCCACTTT.

The V gene is TRBV5-4, the J gene TRBJ2-1; TRBD2 matches 8 bases. The CDR3 is 17 residues long. The germline CDR1 and CDR2 sequences are SGHNT and YYREEE (reference sequence). The junction had 18 bases not matched to a gene; V was cut back by 4 bases and J by 9 bases. CDR3 DNA sequence: TGTGCCAGCAGCCCTACCTCCGGACTAGCTAGTGGGGGTGAGCAGTTCTTC. It specifies CASSPTSGLASGGEQFF.

The V and J genes are TRBV10-3 and TRBJ1-5; 7 nucleotides match TRBD1. Germline values: CDR1 ENHRY, CDR2 SYGVKD. J gave up 0 bases and V 11 bases, and 10 bases lay outside the gene matches. This CDR3 has 15 amino acids. As DNA, the CDR3 is TGTGCCGTCTCACCGGGACAGATTAGCAATCAGCCCCAGCATTTT. This codes for CAVSPGQISNQPQHF.

The rearrangement links TRBV2 to TRBJ2-7; 8 nucleotides agree with TRBD2. There are 16 residues in the CDR3. Germline lookup yields CDR1 SNHLY and CDR2 FYNNEI. V was clipped by 7 bases and J by 9 bases; unmatched bases: 20. The CDR3 bases are TGTGCCAGCATGGACCCCCGCTCAGCGGGAGCCAATCGGCAGTACTTC. It specifies CASMDPRSAGANRQYF.

This chain connects TRBV27 to TRBJ2-7; 8 nucleotides match TRBD2. In germline, CDR1 is MNHEY, CDR2 SMNVEV (reference sequence). This CDR3 spans 13 amino acids. V trimming: 4 bases; J trimming: 5 bases; junction bases outside the gene matches: 4. The CDR3, as DNA: TGTGCCAGCAGTTCGAGCGGGAGCGACGAGCAGTACTTC. This codes for CASSSSGSDEQYF.

At least ten counts were recorded for this clone. The V gene is TRBV7-8, the J gene TRBJ1-6; 8 bases are a match to TRBD1. The CDR3 runs to 17 residues. V shed 8 bases and J 0 bases; nucleotides not matched to a gene: 9. CDR1 SGHVS and CDR2 FQNEAQ come from the germline V gene. The CDR3 protein is CASGPDRGSSYNSPLHF. CDR3 in DNA: TGTGCCAGCGGGCCTGACAGGGGAAGCTCCTATAATTCACCCCTCCACTTT.

The chain carries TRBV25-1 and TRBJ1-4; no clear D gene. CDR3 length equals 16 residues. Germline V gene lookup returns CDR1 MGHDK and CDR2 SYGVNS. V dropped 3 bases and J dropped 6 bases, with 17 bases sitting between them. CDR3 loop: CASSDDGGRRDEKLFF. CDR3 nucleotide sequence: TGTGCCAGCAGTGATGACGGAGGGCGGCGAGATGAAAAACTGTTTTTT.

This chain links TRBV5-1 with TRBJ2-7, with D hard to call. The V end lost 0 bases, the J end lost 0 bases, and 7 bases lay between the germline ends. The CDR3 covers 14 residues. Germline-derived CDR1 and CDR2 are SGHRS and YFSETQ. Written as DNA, the CDR3 is TGCGCCAGCAGCTTGGGATGGAGCTCCTACGAGCAGTACTTC. Translation: CASSLGWSSYEQYF.

This clone was recorded only once. The chain couples TRBV7-9 to TRBJ2-1, with 8 positions matching TRBD2. Trimming cost V 6 bases and J 5 bases; bases outside gene matches: 6. Germline V CDR1 and CDR2: SEHNR, FQNEAQ (reference sequence). CDR3 length equals 14 residues. This CDR3 reads CASSSSGPNNEQFF. CDR3 nucleotide sequence: TGTGCCAGCAGTTCTAGCGGGCCAAACAATGAGCAGTTCTTC.

CDR3 sequence (DNA): TGTGCCAGCAGCCTCGACAGCATGGTCTACACCTTC. Residues: CASSLDSMVYTF. The chain is built from TRBV5-4 and TRBJ1-2; D perhaps matches TRBD1 (5 bases). Trimming removed 4 bases at V and 10 bases at J, with 14 bases between. There are 12 residues in the CDR3. Per germline, CDR1 SGHNT and CDR2 YYREEE (reference sequence).

The rearrangement uses TRBV27 and TRBJ2-7, with 7 bases lining up with TRBD1. Germline trimming cut 4 bases from V and 4 bases from J; bases unmatched to any gene: 1. Germline assignment: CDR1 MNHEY and CDR2 SMNVEV (reference sequence). CDR3 size: 12 residues. The DNA of the CDR3 is TGTGCCAGCAGTTCGACAGGGTACGAGCAGTACTTC. As protein: CASSSTGYEQYF.

CDR3 DNA sequence: TGTGCCAGCAGCGCCCTAGGGGACGAGCAGTACTTC. The encoded protein is CASSALGDEQYF. The rearrangement joins TRBV9 to TRBJ2-7, with D perhaps matching TRBD1 (5 bases). Germline V CDR1 and CDR2: SGDLS, YYNGEE. The CDR3 totals 12 residues. V was clipped by 3 bases and J by 5 bases, with 9 bases between them.

V and J are TRBV7-2 and TRBJ2-3; 15 bases map to TRBD2. CDR1 SGHTA and CDR2 FQGNSA come from the germline V gene. The CDR3 spans 17 residues. Losses at the gene ends were 5 bases for V and 4 bases for J; bases not matched to a gene: 7. The chain's CDR3 is CASSVGLAGGLADTQYF. CDR3 nucleotides: TGTGCCAGCAGCGTCGGACTAGCGGGAGGGTTGGCAGATACGCAGTATTTT.

The CDR3 nucleotides are TGTGCCAGCAGCTTGGGGCAGTCGAACACCGGGGAGCTGTTTTTT. Its translation is CASSLGQSNTGELFF. The chain joins TRBV5-8 to TRBJ2-2; D gene unclear. V was shortened by 0 bases and J by 0 bases, with 6 bases between the two germline ends. The CDR3 contains 15 residues. In germline, CDR1 is SGHTS, CDR2 YDEGEE.

The chain combines TRBV4-1 with TRBJ1-1, with D tentatively TRBD1 (6 bases). The germline V gene has CDR1 MGHRA and CDR2 YSYEKL. The CDR3 consists of 14 residues. Trimming removed 4 bases from V and 4 bases from J, with 13 bases in between. The CDR3 DNA sequence: TGCGCCAGCAGCCCCCCTAGGGGGGGCACTGAAGCTTTCTTT. Its protein product is CASSPPRGGTEAFF.

This clone has only a few counts. The V gene is TRBV7-9, the J gene TRBJ2-1; TRBD2 matches 8 bases. V was pared by 7 bases and J by 3 bases, with 14 bases of the junction left unmatched. Germline V gene sequence: CDR1 SEHNR, CDR2 FQNEAQ (reference sequence). The CDR3 spans 17 residues. The chain's CDR3 is CASTRLVGTRGYNEQFF. CDR3 nucleotides: TGTGCCAGCACGCGCCTTGTTGGGACTAGGGGCTACAATGAGCAGTTCTTC.

The V and J genes are TRBV5-1 and TRBJ1-3; tentatively, D is TRBD1 (5 bases). Trimming left V 5 bases short and J 0 bases short, with 12 bases between. The CDR3 is made up of 15 amino acids. The germline gives CDR1 SGHRS, CDR2 YFSETQ. CDR3 coding DNA: TGCGCCAGCAGAGCGGCGGGGGGCTCTGGAAACACCATATATTTT. Translating gives CASRAAGGSGNTIYF.

The chain combines TRBV19 with TRBJ2-2; 8 bases map to TRBD2. The ends lost 9 bases at V and 6 bases at J; junction bases unmatched: 6. The CDR3 spans 13 residues. Germline V gives CDR1 LNHDA, CDR2 SQIVND (reference sequence). The CDR3 region is CASRAGVPGELFF. CDR3 DNA sequence: TGTGCCAGCAGAGCGGGAGTCCCCGGGGAGCTGTTTTTT.

The rearrangement uses TRBV30 and TRBJ1-1, with D uncertain. V gave up 2 bases and J gave up 6 bases, with 7 bases separating them. CDR1 and CDR2 from the germline V gene are GTSNPN and SVGIG (reference sequence). The CDR3 has 11 amino acids. CDR3: CAWSPTAEAFF. CDR3 DNA sequence: TGTGCCTGGAGTCCTACGGCTGAAGCTTTCTTT.

The rearrangement links TRBV13 to TRBJ2-1; TRBD2 might be the D (7 bases). The V gene lost 5 bases and the J gene lost 6 bases, with 20 bases spanning the gap. The germline V gene has CDR1 PRHDT and CDR2 FYEKMQ (reference sequence). There are 16 residues in the CDR3. The CDR3 sequence is CASSAIRGARGNEQFF. CDR3 bases: TGTGCCAGCAGCGCCATTCGGGGGGCGCGGGGCAATGAGCAGTTCTTC.

The chain couples TRBV5-4 to TRBJ2-7; TRBD2 might be the D (6 bases). The ends were cut back, 4 bases at V and 2 bases at J, with 10 bases in the middle. CDR1 is SGHNT and CDR2 is YYREEE in the germline V gene (reference sequence). The CDR3 totals 13 residues. The DNA of the CDR3 is TGTGCCAGCAGCCCGGGGGAGGCCTACGAGCAGTACTTC. Protein sequence: CASSPGEAYEQYF.

V is TRBV13 and J is TRBJ2-2; 8 bases agree with TRBD2. CDR1 and CDR2 (germline): PRHDT, FYEKMQ (reference sequence). With 4 bases clipped from V and 0 bases from J, the junction kept 4 bases outside the gene matches. This CDR3 is 16 amino acids long. CDR3 in DNA: TGTGCCAGCAGCTCCTTAGCGGGGACGAACACCGGGGAGCTGTTTTTT. The encoded protein is CASSSLAGTNTGELFF.

This chain links TRBV29-1 with TRBJ1-1, with 8 bases aligning to TRBD1. Germline lookup yields CDR1 SQVTM and CDR2 ANQGSEA. With 3 bases clipped from V and 7 bases from J, the junction kept 10 bases outside the gene matches. The length of the CDR3 is 14 residues. The CDR3 here is CSVDPGGVFFEAFF. CDR3 nucleotides: TGCAGCGTTGATCCAGGGGGCGTCTTTTTTGAAGCTTTCTTT.

The CDR3 coding sequence is TGCGCCAGCAGCTGGTACAGGCCCCGTCGGGACACTGAAGCTTTCTTT. This gives the protein CASSWYRPRRDTEAFF. This rearrangement joins TRBV5-1 to TRBJ1-1, with D tentatively TRBD1 (5 bases). The CDR3 totals 16 residues. Trimming took off 3 bases at V and 3 bases at J, with 18 bases between the two ends. Germline V gives CDR1 SGHRS, CDR2 YFSETQ.